One sample yielded the 30 T cell receptor beta chains listed below, sequenced in a study of blood T cell repertoires in COVID-19. TCRdb's table, derived via immunoSEQ multiplex PCR, lists solely in-frame clones and lacks some. The table records 200,000 to 250,000 clones, over 70% of them present only once. Input material: peripheral blood. The receptors shown here come from a woman aged 65 to 85 with acute or convalescent COVID-19.

The J gene is TRBJ2-1, the V gene TRBV6-5, with 7 bases that match TRBD1. V dropped 5 bases and J dropped 8; count of bases not matched to a gene: 3. The CDR3 is 12 amino acids. Germline CDR1 MNHEY, CDR2 SVGAGI. The CDR3 bases are TGTGCCAGCAGTAGACAGGGCGATGAGCAGTTCTTC. As protein: CASSRQGDEQFF.

The chain is built from TRBV9 and TRBJ2-1; 9 nucleotides match TRBD2. Germline values: CDR1 SGDLS, CDR2 YYNGEE. The CDR3 runs to 16 residues. V shed 2 bases and J 3 bases; nucleotides not matched to a gene: 6. CDR3 coding DNA: TGTGCCAGCAGCGTCGGCGGGAGGGCCGACTACAATGAGCAGTTCTTC. Translating it yields CASSVGGRADYNEQFF.

The J gene is TRBJ1-1, the V gene TRBV7-9, with 11 bases matching TRBD1. Germline V gene lookup returns CDR1 SEHNR and CDR2 FQNEAQ (reference sequence). The CDR3 has 16 amino acids. The V and J ends lost 5 bases and 5 bases, in that order; junction bases with no gene match: 10. Here the CDR3 reads CASSPLSGTGGTEAFF. In DNA, the CDR3 is TGTGCCAGCAGCCCCCTTTCGGGGACAGGGGGAACTGAAGCTTTCTTT.

This rearrangement joins TRBV5-1 to TRBJ2-1, with 9 bases fitting TRBD2. CDR1 is SGHRS, CDR2 YFSETQ, per germline. The CDR3 has 16 residues. The trim removed 4 bases at V and 1 base at J, leaving 6 bases unmatched. CDR3 protein: CASSKIAGVSYNEQFF. Here the CDR3 DNA reads TGCGCCAGCAGCAAAATAGCGGGAGTTTCCTACAATGAGCAGTTCTTC.

This chain connects TRBV14 to TRBJ2-2; 10 positions match TRBD1. CDR1 is SGHDN, CDR2 FVKESK, per germline. This CDR3 has 16 amino acids. V dropped 1 base and J dropped 5; count of bases not matched to a gene: 4. In nucleotides, the CDR3 is TGTGCCAGCAGCCAAGGGGACAGGGGATGGACCGGGGAGCTGTTTTTT. Its protein is CASSQGDRGWTGELFF.

The CDR3: CASSPPGTGDEQYF. CDR3 DNA sequence: TGTGCCAGCTCACCACCCGGGACAGGAGACGAGCAGTACTTC. This chain joins TRBV18 and TRBJ2-7; 8 positions agree with TRBD1. V was pared by 0 bases and J by 5 bases, with 3 bases of the junction left unmatched. The CDR3 length is 14 residues. Germline V lookup: CDR1 KGHSH, CDR2 LQKENI. Using reference TRBV18 and TRBJ2-7 for the parts outside the CDR3, the full variable domain is NAGVMQNPRHLVRRRGQEARLRCSPMKGHSHVYWYRQLPEEGLKFMVYLQKENIIDESGMPKERFSAEFPKEGPSILRIQQVVRGDSAAYFCASSPPGTGDEQYFGPGTRLTVT.

This clone turned up a few times. J is TRBJ1-1 and V is TRBV10-3; 8 positions match TRBD1. The germline V gene has CDR1 ENHRY and CDR2 SYGVKD. V trimming: 2 bases; J trimming: 8 bases; junction bases outside the gene matches: 10. The CDR3 loop spans 15 amino acids. CDR3 region: CAISELTGTGFEAFF. CDR3 nucleotides: TGTGCCATCAGTGAGCTAACCGGGACAGGTTTCGAAGCTTTCTTT.

The chain employs TRBV19 and TRBJ1-5; a possible D gene is TRBD1 (5 bases). This CDR3 comprises 14 residues. CDR1 and CDR2 from the germline V gene are LNHDA and SQIVND (reference sequence). The germline V and J ends were trimmed by 6 bases and 6 bases, with 15 bases remaining between them. CDR3 DNA sequence: TGTGCCAGTAGGGGGACCTTGGGGGGTCAGCCCCAGCATTTT. Amino acids: CASRGTLGGQPQHF.

The gene calls are TRBV7-2 and TRBJ1-2; possibly TRBD1 for D (5 bases). V lost 3 bases, J lost 7 bases, and 9 bases lay in between. Germline V gene data show CDR1 as SGHTA and CDR2 as FQGNSA. CDR3 length: 12 residues. The CDR3, as DNA: TGTGCCAGCAGCTTGGGGCCGGTTGGCTACACCTTC. Translation gives CASSLGPVGYTF.

CDR3: CASSLLGQETQYF. The CDR3 DNA reads TGTGCCAGCTCACTGCTAGGACAAGAGACCCAGTACTTC. The chain employs TRBV18 and TRBJ2-5; D is unclear. The germline V and J ends were trimmed by 4 bases and 2 bases, with 8 bases remaining between them. The CDR3 contains 13 residues. The germline gives CDR1 KGHSH, CDR2 LQKENI.

The rearrangement joins TRBV5-6 to TRBJ2-1; D is ambiguous. The V and J ends lost 0 bases and 7 bases respectively, with 8 bases between them. Germline loops: CDR1 SGHDT, CDR2 YYEEEE. The CDR3 spans 13 residues. The CDR3 reads CASSLGAANEQFF. In DNA form, the CDR3 reads TGTGCCAGCAGCTTGGGAGCCGCTAATGAGCAGTTCTTC.

The J gene is TRBJ2-5, the V gene TRBV5-1; the D gene is possibly TRBD1 (6 bases). CDR1 is SGHRS and CDR2 is YFSETQ in the germline V gene. V was trimmed by 0 bases and J by 1 base, leaving 13 bases between them. The CDR3 runs 16 residues. Here the CDR3 reads CASSLVPGQSQETQYF. CDR3 DNA sequence: TGCGCCAGCAGCTTGGTCCCCGGACAGTCCCAAGAGACCCAGTACTTC.

The chain employs TRBV14 and TRBJ2-6, with 9 bases identical to TRBD2. J was trimmed by 0 bases and V by 0 bases; bases with no gene match: 9. The CDR3 length is 20 residues. Germline V CDR1 and CDR2: SGHDN, FVKESK. In DNA form, the CDR3 reads TGTGCCAGCAGCCAAGATGGCTGGCTAGCGGGACGCTCTGGGGCCAACGTCCTGACTTTC. It yields the protein CASSQDGWLAGRSGANVLTF. The full variable domain, its missing parts supplied by reference TRBV14 and TRBJ2-6, is EAGVTQFPSHSVIEKGQTVTLRCDPISGHDNLYWYRRVMGKEIKFLLHFVKESKQDESGMPNNRFLAERTGGTYSTLKVQPAELEDSGVYFCASSQDGWLAGRSGANVLTFGAGSRLTVL.

The rearrangement joins TRBV6-5 to TRBJ1-3, with a possible D match to TRBD1 (5 bases). The CDR3 is 15 residues long. CDR1 MNHEY and CDR2 SVGAGI come from the germline V gene. Trimming pared 6 bases from V and 0 bases from J, leaving 12 bases between. The CDR3, as DNA: TGTGCCAGCAGATTAACCGACAGCTCTGGAAACACCATATATTTT. It is translated as CASRLTDSSGNTIYF.

The J gene is TRBJ2-6, the V gene TRBV23-1; 8 bases match TRBD1. TRBV23-1 is given ORF status, its function remaining uncertain. The trim removed 1 base at V and 0 bases at J, leaving 8 bases unmatched. This CDR3 is 19 amino acids long. The CDR3 sequence is CASSQCPDRVPSGANVLTF. CDR3 DNA sequence: TGCGCCAGCAGTCAATGCCCGGACAGGGTCCCCTCTGGGGCCAACGTCCTGACTTTC.

The chain is built from TRBV7-3 and TRBJ2-5, with 11 bases fitting TRBD2. Germline V gives CDR1 SGHTA, CDR2 FQGTGA. V dropped 0 bases and J dropped 4; count of bases not matched to a gene: 4. The CDR3 has 16 amino acids. The CDR3 nucleotides are TGTGCCAGCAGCTTAACCCGAACTAGCGGGAGAGAGACCCAGTACTTC. Its protein product is CASSLTRTSGRETQYF.

A single count supports this clone. The chain couples TRBV7-2 to TRBJ2-5, with D unresolved. Germline lookup yields CDR1 SGHTA and CDR2 FQGNSA. V lost 4 bases to trimming and J lost 4 bases, with 16 bases between them. CDR3 length equals 15 residues. CDR3 residues: CASSSSLVERETQYF. CDR3 sequence (DNA): TGTGCCAGCAGCTCATCCCTCGTGGAGAGAGAGACCCAGTACTTC.

The chain uses TRBV7-3 and TRBJ2-1, with 11 bases aligning to TRBD2. CDR3 size: 15 residues. J lost 5 bases, V lost 5 bases, and 5 bases had no gene match. From germline, CDR1 is SGHTA and CDR2 FQGTGA. DNA of the CDR3: TGTGCCAGCAGCCGGACTAGCGGGCGAAACAATGAGCAGTTCTTC. Translation: CASSRTSGRNNEQFF.

This clone was recorded once. This rearrangement joins TRBV27 to TRBJ2-3; the D is unclear. CDR1 is MNHEY, CDR2 SMNVEV, per germline (reference sequence). V lost 5 bases and J 2 bases, leaving 11 bases between the germline ends. The CDR3 consists of 14 residues. The CDR3 DNA is TGTGCCAGCAGTCCCCGCAGATCCACAGATACGCAGTATTTT. The encoded protein is CASSPRRSTDTQYF.

V and J are TRBV12-5 and TRBJ1-5, with a weak D call TRBD1 (5 bases). The germline V and J ends were trimmed by 7 bases and 2 bases, with 21 bases remaining between them. The germline CDR1 and CDR2 sequences are LGHNT and FRNRAP. This CDR3 spans 17 amino acids. Written as DNA, the CDR3 is TGTGCTAGTGCCCTGATTGTAAGTGGCAGGGGCAATCAGCCCCAGCATTTT. Protein: CASALIVSGRGNQPQHF.

The CDR3: CASSQSLSGANVLTF. CDR3 nucleotides: TGTGCCAGCAGCCAATCCCTCTCTGGGGCCAACGTCCTGACTTTC. The chain couples TRBV3-1 (or the pseudogene TRBV3-2) to TRBJ2-6; D is unresolved. This CDR3 is 15 amino acids long. Between the trimmed V and J ends, which lost 2 bases and 0 bases, there was a span of 5 bases. Per the germline V gene, CDR1 is LGHDT and CDR2 is YNNKEL (reference sequence).

The chain carries TRBV28 and TRBJ1-5, with 9 bases aligning to TRBD1. CDR1 is MDHEN, CDR2 SYDVKM, per germline. V gave up 8 bases and J gave up 3 bases; unmatched junction bases: 11. The CDR3 runs to 16 residues. The CDR3 DNA sequence: TGTGCCAGCTTCCTCGGACAGGGGTCCTACAATCAGCCCCAGCATTTT. Amino acids: CASFLGQGSYNQPQHF.

The chain joins TRBV9 to TRBJ2-7; D is perhaps TRBD2 (7 bases). This CDR3 comprises 15 residues. CDR1 SGDLS and CDR2 YYNGEE come from the germline V gene. Trimming took 0 bases from V and 0 from J, leaving 10 bases between them. In DNA form, the CDR3 reads TGTGCCAGCAGCGTAGGTCGGGGGGCCTCCTACGAGCAGTACTTC. Protein sequence: CASSVGRGASYEQYF.

The V call is TRBV2, the J call TRBJ2-7, with D unclear. The length of the CDR3 is 13 residues. The V end was cut by 2 bases, the J end by 3 bases, with 8 bases between. Germline assignment: CDR1 SNHLY and CDR2 FYNNEI. CDR3 bases: TGTGCCAGCAGTGAATCGACAATCTACGAGCAGTACTTC. Translation: CASSESTIYEQYF.

The chain couples TRBV11-1 to TRBJ1-6; D is unclear. This CDR3 spans 15 amino acids. The ends were cut back, 2 bases at V and 5 bases at J, with 10 bases in the middle. Germline CDR1 reads SGHAT; CDR2 reads FQDESV (reference sequence). This chain's CDR3 is CASSLLRGNNSPLHF. The CDR3 coding sequence is TGTGCCAGCAGCTTATTACGAGGGAATAATTCACCCCTCCACTTT.

The gene calls are TRBV6-5 and TRBJ2-1, with 10 bases lining up with TRBD2. V lost 0 bases and J lost 6; bases outside the gene matches: 2. The germline CDR1 and CDR2 sequences are MNHEY and SVGAGI. This CDR3 has 15 amino acids. The CDR3 region is CASSYSAGGSNEQFF. DNA of the CDR3: TGTGCCAGCAGTTACTCAGCGGGAGGGTCCAATGAGCAGTTCTTC.

This chain links TRBV19 with TRBJ2-7; 10 nucleotides match TRBD2. The trim removed 5 bases at V and 7 bases at J, leaving 8 bases unmatched. The CDR3 runs to 14 residues. CDR1 and CDR2 from the germline V gene are LNHDA and SQIVND (reference sequence). The CDR3 nucleotides are TGTGCCAGTAGTCCGGGGCCAGCGGGAGGGGAGCAGTACTTC. Translated, it gives CASSPGPAGGEQYF.

In nucleotides, the CDR3 is TGTGCCAGCAGCACCACATCAACCGGGGAGCTGTTTTTT. Protein: CASSTTSTGELFF. The chain combines TRBV7-3 with TRBJ2-2; D ambiguous. CDR1 and CDR2 (germline): SGHTA, FQGTGA. The CDR3 loop spans 13 amino acids. Trimming cost V 5 bases and J 5 bases, with 9 bases left between them.

The chain recombines TRBV6-5 with TRBJ1-5; no firm D call. Germline V gene lookup returns CDR1 MNHEY and CDR2 SVGAGI. The CDR3 consists of 15 residues. Trimming removed 7 bases at V and 0 bases at J, with 13 bases between. The CDR3: CASTPRQNSNQPQHF. For the CDR3, the DNA is TGTGCCAGCACCCCGAGGCAGAATAGCAATCAGCCCCAGCATTTT.

The chain is built from TRBV28 and TRBJ2-5, with 13 bases matching TRBD2. CDR1 and CDR2 (germline): MDHEN, SYDVKM. The CDR3 runs 17 residues. The CDR3 region is CATGKGLAGVGQETQYF. The CDR3 nucleotides read TGTGCGACGGGCAAAGGACTAGCGGGAGTTGGACAAGAGACCCAGTACTTC.